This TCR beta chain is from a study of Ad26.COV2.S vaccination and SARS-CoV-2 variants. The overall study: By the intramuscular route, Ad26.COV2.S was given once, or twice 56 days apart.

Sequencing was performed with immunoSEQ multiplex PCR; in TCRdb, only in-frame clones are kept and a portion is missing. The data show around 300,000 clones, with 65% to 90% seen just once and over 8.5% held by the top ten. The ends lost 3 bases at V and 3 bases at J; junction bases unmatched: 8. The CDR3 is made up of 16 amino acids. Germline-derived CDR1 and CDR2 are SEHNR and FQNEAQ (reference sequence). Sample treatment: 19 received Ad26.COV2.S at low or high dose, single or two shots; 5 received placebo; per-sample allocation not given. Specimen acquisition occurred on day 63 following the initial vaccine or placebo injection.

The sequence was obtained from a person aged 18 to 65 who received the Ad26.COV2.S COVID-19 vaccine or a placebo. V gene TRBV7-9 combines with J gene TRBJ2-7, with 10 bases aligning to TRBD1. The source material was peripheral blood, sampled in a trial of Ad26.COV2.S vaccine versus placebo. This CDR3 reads CASSFLPGTGVYEQYF. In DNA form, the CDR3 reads TGTGCCAGCAGCTTCTTGCCCGGGACAGGGGTCTACGAGCAGTACTTC.